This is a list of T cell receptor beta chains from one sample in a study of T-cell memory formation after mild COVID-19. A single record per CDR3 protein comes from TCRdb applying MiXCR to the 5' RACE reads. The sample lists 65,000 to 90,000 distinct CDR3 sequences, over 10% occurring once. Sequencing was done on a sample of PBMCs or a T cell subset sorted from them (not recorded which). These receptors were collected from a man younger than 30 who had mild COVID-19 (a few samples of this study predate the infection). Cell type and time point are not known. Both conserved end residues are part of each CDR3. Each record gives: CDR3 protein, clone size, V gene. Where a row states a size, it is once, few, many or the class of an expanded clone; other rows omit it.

cdr3_aa: CASSILRPTVKRSTDTQYF
clone_size: .
v_call: TRBV19

cdr3_aa: CASSYSRAESSYEQYF
clone_size: .
v_call: TRBV6-6

cdr3_aa: CASSSRDNTGELFF
clone_size: few
v_call: TRBV7-2

cdr3_aa: CASSGFGRDNSPLHF
clone_size: .
v_call: TRBV7-9

cdr3_aa: CASSFDASGGAGYEQFF
clone_size: many
v_call: TRBV7-6

cdr3_aa: CASSPGPDSTDTQYF
clone_size: few
v_call: TRBV5-1

cdr3_aa: CASSSDSVNYGYTF
clone_size: .
v_call: TRBV7-9

cdr3_aa: CASTIGRAEQFF
clone_size: many
v_call: TRBV7-2

cdr3_aa: CASSLTLEAFF
clone_size: few
v_call: TRBV12-3/TRBV12-4

cdr3_aa: CASSHGDRVYGYTF
clone_size: .
v_call: TRBV4-3

cdr3_aa: CASSPPGGSADTQYF
clone_size: .
v_call: TRBV7-9

cdr3_aa: CASTQGRPWNSGANVLTF
clone_size: .
v_call: TRBV6-5

cdr3_aa: CASSLGQGVYTF
clone_size: .
v_call: TRBV19

cdr3_aa: CASSGNRDDHNEQFF
clone_size: few
v_call: TRBV2

cdr3_aa: CASSPSRYNEQFF
clone_size: few
v_call: TRBV27

cdr3_aa: CASSQDLRYEQYF
clone_size: few
v_call: TRBV4-1

cdr3_aa: CASSPYLGGASNQPQHF
clone_size: few
v_call: TRBV7-6

cdr3_aa: CASSYSSPYEQYF
clone_size: few
v_call: TRBV6-2/TRBV6-3

cdr3_aa: CASSLEASDNEQFF
clone_size: .
v_call: TRBV5-1

cdr3_aa: CASSQVGQGVPEAFF
clone_size: many
v_call: TRBV4-1

cdr3_aa: CASSLRDSSYEQYF
clone_size: few
v_call: TRBV9

cdr3_aa: CASSYSTLTGRTEAFF
clone_size: few
v_call: TRBV6-2/TRBV6-3

cdr3_aa: CASSLQWKDEQFF
clone_size: .
v_call: TRBV6-6

cdr3_aa: CASSIPAGTATDTQYF
clone_size: few
v_call: TRBV7-3

cdr3_aa: CASSPRPSISGLTGELFF
clone_size: .
v_call: TRBV7-2

cdr3_aa: CAWSVYPGRGSPLHF
clone_size: .
v_call: TRBV30

cdr3_aa: CSVVRGYEQYF
clone_size: few
v_call: TRBV29-1

cdr3_aa: CASRTGLAGGEQYF
clone_size: .
v_call: TRBV5-1

cdr3_aa: CASSLDSAAASTDTQYF
clone_size: .
v_call: TRBV5-1

cdr3_aa: CASSFSLWLNTEAFF
clone_size: few
v_call: TRBV5-5

cdr3_aa: CASSQGGDTQYF
clone_size: few
v_call: TRBV6-5

cdr3_aa: CASSLNRGYARGYYNEQFF
clone_size: few
v_call: TRBV7-9

cdr3_aa: CASSFIQGSTDTQYF
clone_size: few
v_call: TRBV7-9

cdr3_aa: CSARDYRGRSTDTQYF
clone_size: many
v_call: TRBV20-1

cdr3_aa: CATSEGPFQETQYF
clone_size: .
v_call: TRBV24-1

cdr3_aa: CASSNWVEAFF
clone_size: .
v_call: TRBV28

cdr3_aa: CASSPVPGSYEQYF
clone_size: .
v_call: TRBV11-2